Below, 3 T cell receptor beta chains from the same sample are listed, as sequenced in a study of shared clonotypes between healthy human individuals. Sequencing was performed with immunoSEQ multiplex PCR; in TCRdb, only in-frame clones are kept and a portion is missing. The repertoire consists of millions of clones, with over 85% occurring once and the leading ten covering 0.11% to 0.15%. The sequencing input was naive CD4+ T cells sorted from blood. The subset: CD45RA+ positively selected. The receptors derive from a young man in good health.

This clone has just one count. V gene TRBV7-2 combines with J gene TRBJ1-5; TRBD1 is a possible D gene (5 bases). CDR1 is SGHTA, CDR2 FQGNSA, per germline. Trimming took 1 base from V and 6 from J, leaving 13 bases between them. CDR3 size: 15 residues. This CDR3 reads CASSLEDMGGQPQHF. CDR3 DNA: TGTGCCAGCAGCTTAGAGGACATGGGTGGTCAGCCCCAGCATTTT.

The J gene is TRBJ1-2, the V gene TRBV10-3; D is possibly TRBD1 (5 bases). V was clipped by 3 bases and J by 2 bases, with 13 bases between them. The CDR3 runs 15 residues. The V gene's germline CDR1 is ENHRY and CDR2 SYGVKD. CDR3 sequence reads: CAISEGVVGNYGYTF. The CDR3, as DNA: TGTGCCATCAGTGAAGGGGTGGTAGGGAACTATGGCTACACCTTC.

This clone has just one count. The CDR3: CASKRQGATNEKLFF. The CDR3 nucleotides are TGTGCCAGCAAGAGACAGGGGGCCACTAATGAAAAACTGTTTTTT. The chain joins TRBV2 to TRBJ1-4; the match to TRBD1 covers 10 bases. Germline loops: CDR1 SNHLY, CDR2 FYNNEI. With V trimmed by 7 bases and J by 2 bases, 4 bases remained unmatched. The CDR3 is 15 residues long.